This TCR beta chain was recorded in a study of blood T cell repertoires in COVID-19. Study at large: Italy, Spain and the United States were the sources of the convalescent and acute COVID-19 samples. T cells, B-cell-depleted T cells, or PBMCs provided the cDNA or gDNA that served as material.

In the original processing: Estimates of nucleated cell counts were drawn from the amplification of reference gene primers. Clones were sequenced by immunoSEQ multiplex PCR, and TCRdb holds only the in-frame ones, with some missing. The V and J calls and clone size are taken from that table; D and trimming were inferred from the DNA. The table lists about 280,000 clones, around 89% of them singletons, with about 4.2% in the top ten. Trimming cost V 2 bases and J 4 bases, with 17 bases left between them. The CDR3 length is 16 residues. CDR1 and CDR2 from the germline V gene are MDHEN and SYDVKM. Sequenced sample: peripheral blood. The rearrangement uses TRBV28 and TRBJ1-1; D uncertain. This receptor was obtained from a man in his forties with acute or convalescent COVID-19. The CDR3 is CASSLNQVNFGTEAFF. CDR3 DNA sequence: TGTGCCAGCAGTTTAAATCAGGTTAACTTCGGCACTGAAGCTTTCTTT.